This T cell receptor (beta chain) was recovered during a study of blood T cell repertoires in COVID-19. Authors' data handling: Estimated nucleated cell counts came from reference gene primer amplification. Here immunoSEQ multiplex PCR was the method, and the copy in TCRdb shows in-frame clones only, minus some. Clonal size and the V and J genes are those of that table, whereas D and trimming came from the DNA. Of 300,000 to 350,000 clones in the sample, under 90% were seen once. Sequencing was performed on PBMCs or T cells enriched from blood (not recorded which). The receptor was isolated from a woman aged 25 to 39 who had recovered from COVID-19.

The CDR3 DNA reads TGTGCCAGCAACCAACAGGGAGTTAACTATGGCTACACCTTC. Amino acid sequence: CASNQQGVNYGYTF. The rearrangement links TRBV2 to TRBJ1-2, with D possibly being TRBD1 (6 bases). The germline V gene encodes CDR1 SNHLY and CDR2 FYNNEI. CDR3 length: 14 amino acids. V lost 7 bases to trimming and J lost 1 base, with 13 bases between them.